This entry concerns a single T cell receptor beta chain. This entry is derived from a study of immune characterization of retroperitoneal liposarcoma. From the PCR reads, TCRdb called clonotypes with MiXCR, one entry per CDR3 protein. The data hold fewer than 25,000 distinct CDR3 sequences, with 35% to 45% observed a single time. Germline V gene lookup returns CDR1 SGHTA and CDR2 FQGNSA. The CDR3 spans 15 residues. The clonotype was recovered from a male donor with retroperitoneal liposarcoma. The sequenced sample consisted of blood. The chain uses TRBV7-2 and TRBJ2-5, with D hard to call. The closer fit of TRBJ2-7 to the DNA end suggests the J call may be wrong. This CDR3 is CASSLAGMCSSEQYF. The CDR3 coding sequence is TGTGCCAGCAGCTTAGCGGGGATGTGCTCTTCCGAGCAGTACTTC.